This T cell receptor (beta chain) was recorded in a study of cytomegalovirus exposure and HLA in healthy donors. TCRdb keeps only in-frame clones here, not all; method: immunoSEQ multiplex PCR. The data show tens of thousands of clones, 85% to 95% seen once. This CDR3 contains 13 residues. The V and J ends lost 4 bases and 5 bases, in that order; junction bases with no gene match: 2. CDR1 is MNHEY, CDR2 SVGAGI, per germline. Notes on this clone: Its antigen remains unknown.

General study findings and limits: Most TCR sequences were uncommon, yet certain public TCRs appeared in many donors. Reports indicated that the classifier achieved high specificity and sensitivity in diagnosing cytomegalovirus status. The study recorded 160 or so TCR beta chains that were cytomegalovirus-associated. That first-cohort TCR clusters tended to co-occur in the roughly 130 validation repertoires was found in a later analysis.

Sequencing was performed on PBMCs. The source of this sequence is a man younger than 35 in good health and CMV-seropositive. V usage is TRBV6-5 and J usage is TRBJ2-5, with 9 bases that match TRBD2. CDR3 protein: CASSFGLAETQYF. Here the CDR3 DNA reads TGTGCCAGCAGTTTCGGACTAGCGGAGACCCAGTACTTC.